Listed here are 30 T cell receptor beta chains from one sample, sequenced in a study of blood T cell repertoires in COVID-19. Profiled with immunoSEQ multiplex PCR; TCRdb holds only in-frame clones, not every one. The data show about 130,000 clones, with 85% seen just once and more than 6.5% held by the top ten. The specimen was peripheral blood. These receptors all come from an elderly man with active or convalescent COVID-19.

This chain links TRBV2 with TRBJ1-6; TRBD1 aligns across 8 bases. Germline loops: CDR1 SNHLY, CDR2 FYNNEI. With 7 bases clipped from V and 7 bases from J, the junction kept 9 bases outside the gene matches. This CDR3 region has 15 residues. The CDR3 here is CASNIGQGSNSPLHF. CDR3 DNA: TGTGCCAGCAATATCGGACAGGGCTCGAATTCACCCCTCCACTTT.

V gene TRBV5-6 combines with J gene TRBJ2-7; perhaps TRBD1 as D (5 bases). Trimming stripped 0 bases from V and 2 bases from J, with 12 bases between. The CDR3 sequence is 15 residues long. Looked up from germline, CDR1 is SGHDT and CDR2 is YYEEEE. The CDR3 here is CASSLAGKPPYEQYF. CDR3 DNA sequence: TGTGCCAGCAGCTTGGCAGGGAAGCCCCCCTACGAGCAGTACTTC.

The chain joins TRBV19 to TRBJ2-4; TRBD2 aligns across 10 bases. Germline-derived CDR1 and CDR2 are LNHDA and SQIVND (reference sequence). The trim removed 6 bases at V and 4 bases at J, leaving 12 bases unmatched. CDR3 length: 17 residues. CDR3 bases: TGTGCCAGTAGATCTGCCCGGACTAGCGGAGGGAAAAACATTCAGTACTTC. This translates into CASRSARTSGGKNIQYF. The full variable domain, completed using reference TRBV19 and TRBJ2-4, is DGGITQSPKYLFRKEGQNVTLSCEQNLNHDAMYWYRQDPGQGLRLIYYSQIVNDFQKGDIAEGYSVSREKKESFPLTVTSAQKNPTAFYLCASRSARTSGGKNIQYFGAGTRLSVL.

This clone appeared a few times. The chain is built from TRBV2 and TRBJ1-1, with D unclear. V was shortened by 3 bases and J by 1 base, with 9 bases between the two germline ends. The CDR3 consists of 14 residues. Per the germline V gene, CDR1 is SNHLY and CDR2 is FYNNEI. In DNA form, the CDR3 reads TGTGCCAGCAGTGAGCGGGGAGGGAACACTGAAGCTTTCTTT. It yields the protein CASSERGGNTEAFF.

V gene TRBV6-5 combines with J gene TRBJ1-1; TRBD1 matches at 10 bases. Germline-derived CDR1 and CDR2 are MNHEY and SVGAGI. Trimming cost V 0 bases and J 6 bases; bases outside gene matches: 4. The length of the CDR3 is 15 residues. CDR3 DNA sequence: TGTGCCAGCAGTTACTCAATGGACAGGGGGGCTGAAGCTTTCTTT. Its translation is CASSYSMDRGAEAFF.

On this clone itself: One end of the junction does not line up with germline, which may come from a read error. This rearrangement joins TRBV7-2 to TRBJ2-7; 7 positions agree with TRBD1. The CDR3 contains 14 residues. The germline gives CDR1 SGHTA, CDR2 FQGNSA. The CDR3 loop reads CASTLGYRGREQYF. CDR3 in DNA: TGTGCCAGCACCTTAGGGTACAGGGGACGCGAGCAGTACTTC.

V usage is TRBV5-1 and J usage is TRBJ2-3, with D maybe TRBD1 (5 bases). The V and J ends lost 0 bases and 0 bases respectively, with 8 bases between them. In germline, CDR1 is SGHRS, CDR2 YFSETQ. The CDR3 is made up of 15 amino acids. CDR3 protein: CASSLGGYSTDTQYF. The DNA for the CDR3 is TGCGCCAGCAGCTTGGGGGGCTATAGCACAGATACGCAGTATTTT.

The CDR3 DNA sequence: TGTGCCAGCAGTGACGGACAGGGGAGGAACTATGGCTACACCTTC. This gives the protein CASSDGQGRNYGYTF. This chain connects TRBV2 to TRBJ1-2; 9 bases match TRBD1. Germline loops: CDR1 SNHLY, CDR2 FYNNEI. V dropped 3 bases and J dropped 2; count of bases not matched to a gene: 4. This CDR3 has 15 residues.

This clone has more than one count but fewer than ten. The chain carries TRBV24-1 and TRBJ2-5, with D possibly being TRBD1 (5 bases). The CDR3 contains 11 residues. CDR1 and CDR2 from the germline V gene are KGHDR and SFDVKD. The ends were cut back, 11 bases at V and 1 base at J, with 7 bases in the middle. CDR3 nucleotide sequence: TGTGCCATCAGGGCCCAAGAGACCCAGTACTTC. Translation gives CAIRAQETQYF.

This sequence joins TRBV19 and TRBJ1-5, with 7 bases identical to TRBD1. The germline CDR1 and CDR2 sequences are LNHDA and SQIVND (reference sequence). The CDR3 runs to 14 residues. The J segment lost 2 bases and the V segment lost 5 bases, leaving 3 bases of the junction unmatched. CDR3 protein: CASSQTGGNQPQHF. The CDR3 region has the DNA TGTGCCAGTAGTCAAACAGGGGGCAATCAGCCCCAGCATTTT.

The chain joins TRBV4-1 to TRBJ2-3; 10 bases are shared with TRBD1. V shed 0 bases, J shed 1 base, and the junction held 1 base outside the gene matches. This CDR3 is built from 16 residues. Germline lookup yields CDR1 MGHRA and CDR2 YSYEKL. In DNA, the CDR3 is TGCGCCAGCAGCCAAGATGGGACAGGGGGCACAGATACGCAGTATTTT. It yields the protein CASSQDGTGGTDTQYF.

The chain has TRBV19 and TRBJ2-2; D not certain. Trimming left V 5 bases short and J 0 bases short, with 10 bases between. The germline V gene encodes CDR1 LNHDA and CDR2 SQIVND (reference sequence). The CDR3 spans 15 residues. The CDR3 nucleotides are TGTGCCAGTAGTTACAGTATTCCGAACACCGGGGAGCTGTTTTTT. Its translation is CASSYSIPNTGELFF.

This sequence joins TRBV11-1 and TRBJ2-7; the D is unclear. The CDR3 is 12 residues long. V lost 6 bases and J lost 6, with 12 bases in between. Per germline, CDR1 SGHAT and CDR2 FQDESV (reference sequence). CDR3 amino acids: CASSLNTREQYF. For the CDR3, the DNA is TGTGCCAGCAGTCTTAACACCCGCGAGCAGTACTTC. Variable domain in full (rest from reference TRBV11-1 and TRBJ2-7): EAEVAQSPRYKITEKSQAVAFWCDPISGHATLYWYRQILGQGPELLVQFQDESVVDDSQLPKDRFSAERLKGVDSTLKIQPAELGDSAMYLCASSLNTREQYFGPGTRLTVT.

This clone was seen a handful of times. For the CDR3, the DNA is TGTGCCAGCAGCCCCGGGACAGTACAAGAGACCCAGTACTTC. Translation gives CASSPGTVQETQYF. The V call is TRBV9, the J call TRBJ2-5; 7 bases line up with TRBD1. CDR1 and CDR2 (germline): SGDLS, YYNGEE. The CDR3 extends over 14 amino acids. J was trimmed by 2 bases and V by 4 bases; bases with no gene match: 5.

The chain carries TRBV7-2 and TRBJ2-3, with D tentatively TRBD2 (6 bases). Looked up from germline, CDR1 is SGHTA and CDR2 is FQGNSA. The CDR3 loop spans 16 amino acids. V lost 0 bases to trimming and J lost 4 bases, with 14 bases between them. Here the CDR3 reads CASSLAAGRPPDTQYF. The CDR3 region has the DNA TGTGCCAGCAGCTTAGCGGCGGGGAGACCCCCAGATACGCAGTATTTT.

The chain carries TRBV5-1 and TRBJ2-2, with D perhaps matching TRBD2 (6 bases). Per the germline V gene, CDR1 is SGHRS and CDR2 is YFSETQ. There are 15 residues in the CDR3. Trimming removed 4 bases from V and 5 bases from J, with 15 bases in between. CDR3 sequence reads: CASSGGGAGTGELFF. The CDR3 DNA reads TGCGCCAGCAGCGGCGGAGGGGCGGGTACCGGGGAGCTGTTTTTT.

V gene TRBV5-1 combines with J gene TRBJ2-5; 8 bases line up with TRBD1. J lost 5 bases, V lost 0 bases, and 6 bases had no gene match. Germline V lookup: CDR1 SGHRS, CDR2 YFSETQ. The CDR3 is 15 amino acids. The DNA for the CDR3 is TGCGCCAGCAGCTTGGGGCAGGGGGCGAGGGAGACCCAGTACTTC. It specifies CASSLGQGARETQYF. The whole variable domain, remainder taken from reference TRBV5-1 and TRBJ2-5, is KAGVTQTPRYLIKTRGQQVTLSCSPISGHRSVSWYQQTPGQGLQFLFEYFSETQRNKGNFPGRFSGRQFSNSRSEMNVSTLELGDSALYLCASSLGQGARETQYFGPGTRLLVL.

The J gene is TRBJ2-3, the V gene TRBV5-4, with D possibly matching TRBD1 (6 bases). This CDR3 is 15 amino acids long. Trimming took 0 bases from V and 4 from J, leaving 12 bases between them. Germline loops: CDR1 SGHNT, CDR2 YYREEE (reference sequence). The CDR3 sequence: CASSLGGRSADTQYF. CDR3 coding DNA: TGTGCCAGCAGCTTGGGGGGGCGCTCGGCAGATACGCAGTATTTT.

The DNA of the CDR3 is TGTGCCAGCTCTGCGGGACTAGCGCTCACAGATACGCAGTATTTT. It encodes CASSAGLALTDTQYF. The chain has TRBV18 and TRBJ2-3; 10 bases agree with TRBD2. The germline CDR1 and CDR2 sequences are KGHSH and LQKENI. CDR3 length: 15 amino acids. V shed 6 bases and J 2 bases; nucleotides not matched to a gene: 5.

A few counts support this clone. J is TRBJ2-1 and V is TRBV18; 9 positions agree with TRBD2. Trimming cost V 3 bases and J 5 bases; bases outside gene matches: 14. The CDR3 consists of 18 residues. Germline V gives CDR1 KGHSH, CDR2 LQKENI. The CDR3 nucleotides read TGTGCCAGCTCACCCTCCCTAAGGGGAGCGGGAGGCAACAATGAGCAGTTCTTC. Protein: CASSPSLRGAGGNNEQFF.

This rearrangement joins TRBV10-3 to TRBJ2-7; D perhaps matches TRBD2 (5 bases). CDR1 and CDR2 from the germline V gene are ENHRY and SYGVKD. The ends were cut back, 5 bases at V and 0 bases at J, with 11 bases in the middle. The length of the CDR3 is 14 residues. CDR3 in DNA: TGTGCCATCAGTAGGGAGTTTTCCTCCTACGAGCAGTACTTC. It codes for CAISREFSSYEQYF.

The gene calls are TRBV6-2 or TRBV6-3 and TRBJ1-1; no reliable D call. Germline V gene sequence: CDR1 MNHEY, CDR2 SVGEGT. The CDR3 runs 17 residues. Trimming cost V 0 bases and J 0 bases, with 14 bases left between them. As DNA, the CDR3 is TGTGCCAGCAGTTACTCTTTTCTTAATATATTGAACACTGAAGCTTTCTTT. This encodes CASSYSFLNILNTEAFF.

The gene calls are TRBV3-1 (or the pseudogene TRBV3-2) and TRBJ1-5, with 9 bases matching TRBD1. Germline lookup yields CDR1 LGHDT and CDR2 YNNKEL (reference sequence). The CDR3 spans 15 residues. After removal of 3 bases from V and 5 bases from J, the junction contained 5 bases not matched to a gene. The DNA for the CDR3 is TGTGCCAGCAGCCACGGAGACAGGGGGTATCAGCCCCAGCATTTT. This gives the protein CASSHGDRGYQPQHF.

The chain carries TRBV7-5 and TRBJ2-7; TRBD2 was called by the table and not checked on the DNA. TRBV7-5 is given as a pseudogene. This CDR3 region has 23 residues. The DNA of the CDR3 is TGTGTCAGAAGTTCGGGAGGGGGCCCCGTGGGCCTGGAGGGGTTAAGGAGCTCCTACGAGCAGTACTTC. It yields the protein CVRSSGGGPVGLEGLRSSYEQYF.

The CDR3 is CASSWTGGGYTF. The CDR3, as DNA: TGTGCCAGCAGTTGGACGGGGGGAGGCTACACCTTC. The chain carries TRBV28 and TRBJ1-2, with D possibly TRBD1 on 5 matching bases. The CDR3 covers 12 residues. Germline V gene lookup returns CDR1 MDHEN and CDR2 SYDVKM. V was clipped by 4 bases and J by 8 bases, with 11 bases between them.

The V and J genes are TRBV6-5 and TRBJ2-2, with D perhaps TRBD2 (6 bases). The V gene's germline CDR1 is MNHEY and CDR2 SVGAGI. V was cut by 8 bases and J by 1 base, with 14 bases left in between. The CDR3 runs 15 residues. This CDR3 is CASEGAGKNTGELFF. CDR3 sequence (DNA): TGTGCCAGCGAAGGGGCGGGAAAGAACACCGGGGAGCTGTTTTTT.

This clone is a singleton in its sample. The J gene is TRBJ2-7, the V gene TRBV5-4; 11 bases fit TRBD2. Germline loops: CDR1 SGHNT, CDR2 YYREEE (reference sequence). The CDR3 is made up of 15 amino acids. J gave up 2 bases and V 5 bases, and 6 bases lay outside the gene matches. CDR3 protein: CASRSTSGSPYEQYF. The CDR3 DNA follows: TGTGCCAGCAGGTCTACTAGCGGGAGTCCCTACGAGCAGTACTTC.

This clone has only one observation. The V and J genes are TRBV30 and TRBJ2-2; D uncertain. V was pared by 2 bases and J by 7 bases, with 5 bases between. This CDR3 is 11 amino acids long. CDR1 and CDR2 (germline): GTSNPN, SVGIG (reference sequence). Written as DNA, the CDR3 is TGTGCCTGGAGTTCCGGCGGGGAGCTGTTTTTT. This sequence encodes CAWSSGGELFF.

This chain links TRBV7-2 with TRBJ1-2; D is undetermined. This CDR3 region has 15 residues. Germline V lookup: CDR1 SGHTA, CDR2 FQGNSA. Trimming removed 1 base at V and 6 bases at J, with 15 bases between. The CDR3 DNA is TGTGCCAGCAGCTTAGGTCTGGCGGCTAGAAATGGCTACACCTTC. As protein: CASSLGLAARNGYTF.

CDR3 loop: CASKAQGAGELFF. CDR3 nucleotide sequence: TGTGCCAGTAAGGCTCAGGGGGCCGGGGAGCTGTTTTTT. The chain couples TRBV19 to TRBJ2-2, with 7 bases matching TRBD1. CDR1 LNHDA and CDR2 SQIVND come from the germline V gene (reference sequence). V lost 7 bases, J lost 6 bases, and 5 bases stayed unmatched. The CDR3 has 13 amino acids. The complete variable domain, with remaining parts taken from reference TRBV19 and TRBJ2-2, reads DGGITQSPKYLFRKEGQNVTLSCEQNLNHDAMYWYRQDPGQGLRLIYYSQIVNDFQKGDIAEGYSVSREKKESFPLTVTSAQKNPTAFYLCASKAQGAGELFFGEGSRLTVL.